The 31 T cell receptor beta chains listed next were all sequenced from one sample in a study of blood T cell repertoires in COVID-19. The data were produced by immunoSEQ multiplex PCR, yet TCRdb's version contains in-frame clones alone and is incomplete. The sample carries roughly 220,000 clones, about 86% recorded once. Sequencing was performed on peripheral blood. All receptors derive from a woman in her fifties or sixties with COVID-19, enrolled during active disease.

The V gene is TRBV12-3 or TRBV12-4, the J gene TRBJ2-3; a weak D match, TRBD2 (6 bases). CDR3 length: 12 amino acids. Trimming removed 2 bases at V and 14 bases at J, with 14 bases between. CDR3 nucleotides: TGTGCCAGCAGTTTATTGGAGGGCTCCCCGTATTTT. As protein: CASSLLEGSPYF.

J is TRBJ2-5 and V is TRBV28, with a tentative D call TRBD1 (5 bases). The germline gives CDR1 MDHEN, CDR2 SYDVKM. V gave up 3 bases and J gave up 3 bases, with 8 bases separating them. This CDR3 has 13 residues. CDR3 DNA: TGTGCCAGCAGTTTGTCCAGGGAAGAGACCCAGTACTTC. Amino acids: CASSLSREETQYF.

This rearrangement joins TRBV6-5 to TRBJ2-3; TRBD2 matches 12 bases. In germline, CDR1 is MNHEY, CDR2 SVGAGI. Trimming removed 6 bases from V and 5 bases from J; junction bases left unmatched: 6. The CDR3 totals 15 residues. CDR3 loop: CASRASGGVIDTQYF. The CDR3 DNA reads TGTGCCAGCAGGGCTAGCGGGGGGGTGATAGATACGCAGTATTTT.

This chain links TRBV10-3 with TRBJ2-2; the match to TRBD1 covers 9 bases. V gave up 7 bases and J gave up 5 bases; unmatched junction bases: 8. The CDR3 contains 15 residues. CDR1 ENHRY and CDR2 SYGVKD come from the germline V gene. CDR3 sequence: CAITTGGRVTGELFF. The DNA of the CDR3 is TGTGCCATCACCACAGGGGGCAGAGTAACCGGGGAGCTGTTTTTT.

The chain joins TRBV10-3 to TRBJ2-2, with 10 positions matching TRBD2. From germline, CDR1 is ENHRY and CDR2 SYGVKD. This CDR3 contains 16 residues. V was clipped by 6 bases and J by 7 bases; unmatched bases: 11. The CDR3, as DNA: TGTGCCATCAGCGATAGCGGGGGGTCCCCCCTCGGGGAGCTGTTTTTT. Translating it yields CAISDSGGSPLGELFF.

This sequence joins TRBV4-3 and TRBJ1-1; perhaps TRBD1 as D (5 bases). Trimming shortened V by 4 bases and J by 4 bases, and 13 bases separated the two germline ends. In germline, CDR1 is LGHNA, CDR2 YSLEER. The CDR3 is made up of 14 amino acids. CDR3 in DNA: TGCGCCAGCAGCCGCGTCAGGGTGAGCACTGAAGCTTTCTTT. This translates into CASSRVRVSTEAFF.

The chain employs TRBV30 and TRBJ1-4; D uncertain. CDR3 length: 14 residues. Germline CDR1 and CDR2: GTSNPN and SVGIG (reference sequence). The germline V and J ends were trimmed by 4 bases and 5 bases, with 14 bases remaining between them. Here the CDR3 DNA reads TGTGCCTGGACCCCCGCGGACTCCAATGAAAAACTGTTTTTT. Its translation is CAWTPADSNEKLFF. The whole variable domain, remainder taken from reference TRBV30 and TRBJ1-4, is SQTIHQWPATLVQPVGSPLSLECTVEGTSNPNLYWYRQAAGRGLQLLFYSVGIGQISSEVPQNLSASRPQDRQFILSSKKLLLSDSGFYLCAWTPADSNEKLFFGSGTQLSVL.

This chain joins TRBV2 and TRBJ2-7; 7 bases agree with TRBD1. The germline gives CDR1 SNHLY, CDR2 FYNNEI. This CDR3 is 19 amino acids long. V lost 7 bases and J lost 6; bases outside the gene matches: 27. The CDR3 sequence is CASIKSPYRGVGPRGEQYV. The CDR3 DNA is TGTGCCAGCATCAAATCACCTTACAGGGGAGTAGGCCCACGGGGCGAGCAGTACGTC.

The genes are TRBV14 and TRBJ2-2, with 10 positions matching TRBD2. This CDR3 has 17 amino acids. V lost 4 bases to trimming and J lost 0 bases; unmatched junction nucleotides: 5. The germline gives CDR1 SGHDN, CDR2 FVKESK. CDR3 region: CASSRPTSGSNTGELFF. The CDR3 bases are TGTGCCAGCAGCCGACCGACTAGCGGGTCGAACACCGGGGAGCTGTTTTTT.

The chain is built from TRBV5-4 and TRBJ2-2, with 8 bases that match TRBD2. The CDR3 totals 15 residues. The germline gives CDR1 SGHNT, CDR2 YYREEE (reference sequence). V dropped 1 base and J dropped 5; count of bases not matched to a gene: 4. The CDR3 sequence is CASSLPGGGTGELFF. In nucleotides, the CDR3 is TGTGCCAGCAGCTTGCCCGGGGGGGGGACCGGGGAGCTGTTTTTT. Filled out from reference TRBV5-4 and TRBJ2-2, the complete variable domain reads ETGVTQSPTHLIKTRGQQVTLRCSSQSGHNTVSWYQQALGQGPQFIFQYYREEENGRGNFPPRFSGLQFPNYSSELNVNALELDDSALYLCASSLPGGGTGELFFGEGSRLTVL.

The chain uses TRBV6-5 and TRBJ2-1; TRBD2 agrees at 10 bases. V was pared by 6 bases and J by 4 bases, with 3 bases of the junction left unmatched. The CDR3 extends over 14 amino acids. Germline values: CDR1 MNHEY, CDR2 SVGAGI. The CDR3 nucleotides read TGTGCCAGCAGGCAGCGGGGGGGGTACAATGAGCAGTTCTTC. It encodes CASRQRGGYNEQFF.

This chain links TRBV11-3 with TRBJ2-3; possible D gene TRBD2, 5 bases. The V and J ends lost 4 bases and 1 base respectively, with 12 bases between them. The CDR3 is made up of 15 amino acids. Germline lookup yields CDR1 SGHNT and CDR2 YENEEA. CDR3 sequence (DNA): TGTGCCAGCAGCTCCCGCGGGCTCCGCACAGATACGCAGTATTTT. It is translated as CASSSRGLRTDTQYF.

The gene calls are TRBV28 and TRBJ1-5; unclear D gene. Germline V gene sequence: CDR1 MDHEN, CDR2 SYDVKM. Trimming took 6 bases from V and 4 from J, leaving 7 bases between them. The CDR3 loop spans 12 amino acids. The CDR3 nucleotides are TGTGCCAGCAGCCCTTATAATCAGCCCCAGCATTTT. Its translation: CASSPYNQPQHF.

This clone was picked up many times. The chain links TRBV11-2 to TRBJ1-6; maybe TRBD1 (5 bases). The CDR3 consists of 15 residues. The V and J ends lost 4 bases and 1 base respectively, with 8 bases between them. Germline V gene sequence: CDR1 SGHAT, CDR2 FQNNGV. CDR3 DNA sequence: TGTGCCAGCAGCTCGGGGGTGTCCTATAATTCACCCCTCCACTTT. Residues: CASSSGVSYNSPLHF. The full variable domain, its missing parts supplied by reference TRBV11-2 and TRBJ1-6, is EAGVAQSPRYKIIEKRQSVAFWCNPISGHATLYWYQQILGQGPKLLIQFQNNGVVDDSQLPKDRFSAERLKGVDSTLKIQPAKLEDSAVYLCASSSGVSYNSPLHFGNGTRLTVT.

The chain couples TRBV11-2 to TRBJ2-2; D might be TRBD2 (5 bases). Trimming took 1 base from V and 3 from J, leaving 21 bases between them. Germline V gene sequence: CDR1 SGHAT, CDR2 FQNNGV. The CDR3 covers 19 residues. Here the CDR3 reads CASSLGTLLSGRYTGELFF. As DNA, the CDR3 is TGTGCCAGCAGCTTAGGAACTTTGTTGAGCGGACGATACACCGGGGAGCTGTTTTTT.

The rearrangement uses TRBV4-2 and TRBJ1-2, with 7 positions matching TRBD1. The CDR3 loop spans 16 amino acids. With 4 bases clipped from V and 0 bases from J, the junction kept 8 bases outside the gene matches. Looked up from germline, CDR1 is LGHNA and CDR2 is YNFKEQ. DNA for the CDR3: TGTGCCAGCAGCCCGTCCTCGGGACAGACTAACTATGGCTACACCTTC. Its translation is CASSPSSGQTNYGYTF.

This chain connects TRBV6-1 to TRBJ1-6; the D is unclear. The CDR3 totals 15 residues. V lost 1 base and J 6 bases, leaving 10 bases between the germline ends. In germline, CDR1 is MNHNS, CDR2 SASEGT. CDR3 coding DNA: TGTGCCAGCAGTGAAGGGCTAGCCGGTAATTCACCCCTCCACTTT. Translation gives CASSEGLAGNSPLHF.

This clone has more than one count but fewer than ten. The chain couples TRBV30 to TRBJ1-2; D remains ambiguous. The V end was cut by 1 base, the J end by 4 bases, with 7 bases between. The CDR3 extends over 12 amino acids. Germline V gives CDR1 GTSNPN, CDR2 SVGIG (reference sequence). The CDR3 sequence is CAWSGLPYGYTF. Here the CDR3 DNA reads TGTGCCTGGAGTGGACTCCCCTATGGCTACACCTTC. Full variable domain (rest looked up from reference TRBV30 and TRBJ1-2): SQTIHQWPATLVQPVGSPLSLECTVEGTSNPNLYWYRQAAGRGLQLLFYSVGIGQISSEVPQNLSASRPQDRQFILSSKKLLLSDSGFYLCAWSGLPYGYTFGSGTRLTVV.

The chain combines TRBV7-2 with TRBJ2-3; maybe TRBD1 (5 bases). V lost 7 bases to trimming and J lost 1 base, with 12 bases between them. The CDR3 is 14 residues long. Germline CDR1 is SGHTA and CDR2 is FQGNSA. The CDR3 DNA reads TGTGCCAGCACCCTTGACAGAGGCACAGATACGCAGTATTTT. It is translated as CASTLDRGTDTQYF.

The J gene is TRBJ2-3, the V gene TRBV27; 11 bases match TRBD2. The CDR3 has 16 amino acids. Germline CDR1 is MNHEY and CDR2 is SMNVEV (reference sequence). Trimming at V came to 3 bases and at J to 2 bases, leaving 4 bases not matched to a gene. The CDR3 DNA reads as TGTGCCAGCAGTTTGGTAGCGGGGGGGCACACAGATACGCAGTATTTT. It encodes CASSLVAGGHTDTQYF.

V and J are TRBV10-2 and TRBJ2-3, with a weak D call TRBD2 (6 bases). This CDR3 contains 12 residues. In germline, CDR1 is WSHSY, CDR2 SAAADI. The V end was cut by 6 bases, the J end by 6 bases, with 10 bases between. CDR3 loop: CASRPEGDTQYF. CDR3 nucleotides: TGCGCCAGCAGGCCGGAGGGGGATACGCAGTATTTT.

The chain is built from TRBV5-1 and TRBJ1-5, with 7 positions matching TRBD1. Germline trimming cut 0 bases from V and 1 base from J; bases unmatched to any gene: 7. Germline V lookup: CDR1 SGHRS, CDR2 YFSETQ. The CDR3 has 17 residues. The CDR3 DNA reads TGCGCCAGCAGCTTGGTCTCAGGGGGGAGGAGCAATCAGCCCCAGCATTTT. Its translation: CASSLVSGGRSNQPQHF.

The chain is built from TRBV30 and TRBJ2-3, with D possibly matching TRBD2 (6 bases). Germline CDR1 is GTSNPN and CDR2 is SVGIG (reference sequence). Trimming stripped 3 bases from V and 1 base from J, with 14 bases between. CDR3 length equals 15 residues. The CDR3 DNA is TGTGCCTGGAGCCCCTGGGGCGGGGGCACAGATACGCAGTATTTT. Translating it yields CAWSPWGGGTDTQYF.

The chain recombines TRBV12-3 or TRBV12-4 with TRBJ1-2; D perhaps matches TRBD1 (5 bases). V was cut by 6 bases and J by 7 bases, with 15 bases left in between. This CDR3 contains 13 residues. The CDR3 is CASSPGGIIGYTF. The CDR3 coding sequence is TGTGCCAGCAGCCCTGGGGGGATAATTGGCTACACCTTC.

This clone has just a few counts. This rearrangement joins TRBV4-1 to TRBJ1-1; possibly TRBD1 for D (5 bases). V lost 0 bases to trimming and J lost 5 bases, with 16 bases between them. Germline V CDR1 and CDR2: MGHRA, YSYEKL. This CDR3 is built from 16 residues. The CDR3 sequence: CASSQDGVREGTEAFF. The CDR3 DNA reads TGCGCCAGCAGCCAAGATGGGGTCAGGGAAGGAACTGAAGCTTTCTTT.

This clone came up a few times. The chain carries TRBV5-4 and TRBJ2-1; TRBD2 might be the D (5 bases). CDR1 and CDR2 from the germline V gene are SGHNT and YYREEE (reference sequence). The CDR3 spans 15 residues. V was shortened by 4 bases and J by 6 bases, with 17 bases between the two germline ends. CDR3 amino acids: CASSTRLTTVNEQFF. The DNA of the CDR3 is TGTGCCAGCAGCACCCGTCTGACTACGGTCAATGAGCAGTTCTTC.

CDR3 in DNA: TGTGCCAGCAGCTCGGATTTAGCGGGGGGTCGGGCCTACTTCTTC. It codes for CASSSDLAGGRAYFF. The gene calls are TRBV7-2 and TRBJ2-1, with 10 bases aligning to TRBD2. Germline trimming cut 4 bases from V and 16 bases from J; bases unmatched to any gene: 16. CDR1 SGHTA and CDR2 FQGNSA come from the germline V gene. The length of the CDR3 is 15 residues.

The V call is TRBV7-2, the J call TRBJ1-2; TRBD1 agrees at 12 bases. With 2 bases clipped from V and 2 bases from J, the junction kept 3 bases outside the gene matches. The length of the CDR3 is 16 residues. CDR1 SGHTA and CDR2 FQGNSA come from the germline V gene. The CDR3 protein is CASSLIGTGGNYGYTF. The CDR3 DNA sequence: TGTGCCAGCAGCTTAATTGGGACAGGGGGCAACTATGGCTACACCTTC.

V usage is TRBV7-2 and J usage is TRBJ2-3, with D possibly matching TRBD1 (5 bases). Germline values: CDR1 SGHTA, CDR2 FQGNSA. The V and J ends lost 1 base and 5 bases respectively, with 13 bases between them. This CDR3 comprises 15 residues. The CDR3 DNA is TGTGCCAGCAGCTTAGTAGGGGCCCTCCGAGATACGCAGTATTTT. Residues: CASSLVGALRDTQYF. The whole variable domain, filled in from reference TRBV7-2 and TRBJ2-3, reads GAGVSQSPSNKVTEKGKDVELRCDPISGHTALYWYRQSLGQGLEFLIYFQGNSAPDKSGLPSDRFSAERTGGSVSTLTIQRTQQEDSAVYLCASSLVGALRDTQYFGPGTRLTVL.

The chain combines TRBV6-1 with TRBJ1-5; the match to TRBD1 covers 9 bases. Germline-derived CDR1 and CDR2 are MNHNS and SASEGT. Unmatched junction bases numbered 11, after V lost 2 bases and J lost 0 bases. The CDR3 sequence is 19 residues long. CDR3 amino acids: CASSEIGTGLLGSNQPQHF. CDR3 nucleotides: TGTGCCAGCAGTGAAATAGGGACAGGGTTATTAGGTAGCAATCAGCCCCAGCATTTT.

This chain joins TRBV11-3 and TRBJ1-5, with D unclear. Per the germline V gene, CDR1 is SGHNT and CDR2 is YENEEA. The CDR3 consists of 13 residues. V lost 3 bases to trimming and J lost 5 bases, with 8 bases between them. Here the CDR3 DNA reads TGTGCCAGCAGCTTTGGGAGGGATCAGCCCCAGCATTTT. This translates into CASSFGRDQPQHF.